Listed below are T cell receptor beta chains from one sample, sequenced in a study of shared clonotypes between healthy human individuals. Libraries were prepared by immunoSEQ multiplex PCR; TCRdb keeps only in-frame clonotypes and omits some of them. The sample lists roughly 2.5 million clones, around 90% occurring once. The sequenced material came from naive CD4+ T cells sorted from blood. These receptors were collected from a man aged 18-30 years in good health. CDR3s include the opening cysteine and the closing phenylalanine or tryptophan. The order of the fields is D gene, clone size, V gene, J gene, CDR3 DNA, CDR3 protein. A D gene is named only where the DNA matches it firmly. Expanded clones get a size class; other rows say once, few or many, or leave the size out.

TRBD1,.,TRBV6-1,TRBJ2-4,TGTGCCAGCAGTGAGGGACAGTCGATAGCCAAAAACATTCAGTACTTC,CASSEGQSIAKNIQYF
.,few,TRBV25-1,TRBJ2-5,TGTGCCAGCAGTGAATTCAAGGGAAGGGAGACCCAGTACTTC,CASSEFKGRETQYF
TRBD1,once,TRBV4-3,TRBJ1-4,TGCGCCAGCAGCCAAGACGACAGGGGGAGTAATGAAAAACTGTTTTTT,CASSQDDRGSNEKLFF
TRBD1,.,TRBV27,TRBJ2-3,TGTGCCAGCAGTTCGGGACAGGCCAGCACAGATACGCAGTATTTT,CASSSGQASTDTQYF
TRBD1,.,TRBV18,TRBJ2-7,TGTGCCAGCTCACCATCGGGACAGCATCGATTCGAGCAGTACTTC,CASSPSGQHRFEQYF
TRBD1,once,TRBV5-4,TRBJ1-4,TGTGCCAGCAGCTTCTCGACAGGGGGACATGAAAAACTGTTTTTT,CASSFSTGGHEKLFF
.,.,TRBV11-2,TRBJ2-7,TGTGCCAGCAGCTTATTTCGCGCCTACGAGCAGTACTTC,CASSLFRAYEQYF
TRBD1,.,TRBV27,TRBJ1-1,TGTGTCAGTTACCCGACAGGGTGG,CVSYPTGW
.,once,TRBV6-1,TRBJ2-7,TGTGCCAGCAGTGAATCAGGGAAAGGAGCCTACGAGCAGTACTTC,CASSESGKGAYEQYF
.,.,TRBV19,TRBJ1-1,TGTGCCAGTAGTATAGGGCAGGTTAACACTGAAGCTTTCTTT,CASSIGQVNTEAFF
TRBD2,once,TRBV6-6,TRBJ2-5,TGTGCCAGCAGTGTCGGGACTAGCGGGACGGAGACCCAGTACTTC,CASSVGTSGTETQYF
.,once,TRBV28,TRBJ1-1,TGTGCCAGCAGTTTAGTCCTCGTGGGGGATTGGTCGGTAGGGGACACTGAAGCTTTCTTT,CASSLVLVGDWSVGDTEAFF
TRBD1,once,TRBV19,TRBJ1-2,TGTGCCAGTAGTCACGCCGGGACAGGGCACTATGGCTACACCTTC,CASSHAGTGHYGYTF
TRBD2,.,TRBV7-3,TRBJ2-6,TGTGCCAGCAGCCGCGGGGGCTCTGGGGCCAACGTCCTGACTTTC,CASSRGGSGANVLTF
.,once,TRBV18,TRBJ1-5,TGTGCCAGCTCACCACAGATTGGGGAAGGGCCCCAGCATTTT,CASSPQIGEGPQHF
.,.,TRBV7-9,TRBJ2-3,TGTGCCAGCAGCTCTAGCGCAGATACGCAGTATTTT,CASSSSADTQYF
.,.,TRBV19,TRBJ2-1,TGTGCCAGTAGTATTAACAGGGCCGTTGAGCAGTTCTTC,CASSINRAVEQFF